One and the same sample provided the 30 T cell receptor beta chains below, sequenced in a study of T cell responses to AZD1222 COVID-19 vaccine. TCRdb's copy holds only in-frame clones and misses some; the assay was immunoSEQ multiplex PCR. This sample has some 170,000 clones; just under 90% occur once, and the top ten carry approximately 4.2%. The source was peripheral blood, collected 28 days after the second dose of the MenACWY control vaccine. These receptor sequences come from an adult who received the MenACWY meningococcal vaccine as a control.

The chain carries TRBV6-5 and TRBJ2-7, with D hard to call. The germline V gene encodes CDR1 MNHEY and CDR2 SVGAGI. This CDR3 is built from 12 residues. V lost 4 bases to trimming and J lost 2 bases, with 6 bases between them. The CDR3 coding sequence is TGTGCCAGCAGTTCAGAAACCTACGAGCAGTACTTC. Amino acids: CASSSETYEQYF.

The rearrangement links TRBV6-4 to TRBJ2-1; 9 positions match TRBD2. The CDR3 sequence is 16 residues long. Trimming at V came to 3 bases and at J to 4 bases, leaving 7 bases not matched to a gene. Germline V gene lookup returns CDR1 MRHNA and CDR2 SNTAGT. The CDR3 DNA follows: TGTGCCAGCAGTGATGGTTCACTAGCGGGTTACAATGAGCAGTTCTTC. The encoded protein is CASSDGSLAGYNEQFF.

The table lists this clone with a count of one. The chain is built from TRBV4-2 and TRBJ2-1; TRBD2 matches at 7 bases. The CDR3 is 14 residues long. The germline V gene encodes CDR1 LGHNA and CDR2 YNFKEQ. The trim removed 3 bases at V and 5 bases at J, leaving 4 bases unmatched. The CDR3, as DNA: TGTGCCAGCAGCCAGCGGGAGCTGGACAATGAGCAGTTCTTC. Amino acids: CASSQRELDNEQFF.

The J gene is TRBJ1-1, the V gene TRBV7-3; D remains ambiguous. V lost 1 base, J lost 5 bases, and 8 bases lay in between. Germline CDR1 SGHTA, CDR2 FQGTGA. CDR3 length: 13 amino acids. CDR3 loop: CASSLMAETEAFF. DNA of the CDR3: TGTGCCAGCAGCTTAATGGCTGAAACTGAAGCTTTCTTT. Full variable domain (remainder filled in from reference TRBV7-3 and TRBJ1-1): GAGVSQTPSNKVTEKGKYVELRCDPISGHTALYWYRQSLGQGPEFLIYFQGTGAADDSGLPNDRFFAVRPEGSVSTLKIQRTERGDSAVYLCASSLMAETEAFFGQGTRLTVV.

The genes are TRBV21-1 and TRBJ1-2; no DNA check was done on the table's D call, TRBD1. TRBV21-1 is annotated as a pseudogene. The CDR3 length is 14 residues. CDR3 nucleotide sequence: TGTGCCAGCAGCAAAGAGACAGGACGGTACGGCTACACCTTC. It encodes CASSKETGRYGYTF.

CDR3 amino acids: CSASPGQIRDTQYF. The CDR3 coding sequence is TGCAGTGCTAGTCCAGGGCAGATAAGAGATACGCAGTATTTT. The chain links TRBV20-1 to TRBJ2-3, with a weak D call TRBD1 (5 bases). This CDR3 is 14 amino acids long. Germline V CDR1 and CDR2: DFQATT, SNEGSKA (reference sequence). The germline V and J ends were trimmed by 3 bases and 5 bases, with 15 bases remaining between them.

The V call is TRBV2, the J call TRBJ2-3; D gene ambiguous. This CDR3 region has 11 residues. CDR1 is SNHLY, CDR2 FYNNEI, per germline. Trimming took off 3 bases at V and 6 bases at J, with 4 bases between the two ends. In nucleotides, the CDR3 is TGTGCCAGCAGTGAGTTGGATACGCAGTATTTT. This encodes CASSELDTQYF.

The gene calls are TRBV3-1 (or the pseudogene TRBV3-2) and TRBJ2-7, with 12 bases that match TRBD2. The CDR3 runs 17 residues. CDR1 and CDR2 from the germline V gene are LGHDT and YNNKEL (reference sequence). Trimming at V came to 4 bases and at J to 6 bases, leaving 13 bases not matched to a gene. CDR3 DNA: TGTGCCAGCAGCCTGCGACTAGCGGGAGATCTTAATGGCGAGCAGTACTTC. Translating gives CASSLRLAGDLNGEQYF.

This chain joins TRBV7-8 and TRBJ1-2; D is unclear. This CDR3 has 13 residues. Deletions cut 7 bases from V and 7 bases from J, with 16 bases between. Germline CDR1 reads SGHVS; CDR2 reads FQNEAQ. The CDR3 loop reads CASTRSMGPGYTF. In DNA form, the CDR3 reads TGTGCCAGCACCCGATCCATGGGTCCTGGCTACACCTTC.

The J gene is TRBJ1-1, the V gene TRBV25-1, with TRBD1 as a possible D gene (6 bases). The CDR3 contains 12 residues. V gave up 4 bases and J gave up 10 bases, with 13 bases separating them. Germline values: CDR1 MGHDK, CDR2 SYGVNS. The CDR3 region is CASSVTVGAAFF. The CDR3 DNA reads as TGTGCCAGCAGTGTCACTGTGGGGGCAGCTTTCTTT.

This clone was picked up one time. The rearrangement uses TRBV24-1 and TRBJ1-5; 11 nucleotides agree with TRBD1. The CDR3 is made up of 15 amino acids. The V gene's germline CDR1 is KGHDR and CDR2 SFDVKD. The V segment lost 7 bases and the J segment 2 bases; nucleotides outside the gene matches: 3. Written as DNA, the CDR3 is TGTGCCACCAGCGGACAGGGGGCCGGCAATCAGCCCCAGCATTTT. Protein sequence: CATSGQGAGNQPQHF.

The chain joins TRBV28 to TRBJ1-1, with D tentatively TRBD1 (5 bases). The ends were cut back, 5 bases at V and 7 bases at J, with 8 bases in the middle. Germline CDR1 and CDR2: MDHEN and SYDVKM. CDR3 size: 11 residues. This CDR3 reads CASSRGFEAFF. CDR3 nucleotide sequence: TGTGCCAGCAGTAGGGGATTTGAAGCTTTCTTT.

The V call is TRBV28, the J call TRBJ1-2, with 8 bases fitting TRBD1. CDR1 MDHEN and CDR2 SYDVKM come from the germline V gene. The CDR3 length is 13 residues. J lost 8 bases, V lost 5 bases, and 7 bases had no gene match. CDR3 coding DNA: TGTGCCAGCAGTAAAACCGACAGGGGCGGCTACACCTTC. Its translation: CASSKTDRGGYTF.

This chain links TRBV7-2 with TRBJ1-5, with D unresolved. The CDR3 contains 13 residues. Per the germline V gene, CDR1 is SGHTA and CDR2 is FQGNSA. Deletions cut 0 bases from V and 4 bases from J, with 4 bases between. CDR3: CASSLASNQPQHF. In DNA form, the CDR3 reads TGTGCCAGCAGCTTAGCATCAAATCAGCCCCAGCATTTT.

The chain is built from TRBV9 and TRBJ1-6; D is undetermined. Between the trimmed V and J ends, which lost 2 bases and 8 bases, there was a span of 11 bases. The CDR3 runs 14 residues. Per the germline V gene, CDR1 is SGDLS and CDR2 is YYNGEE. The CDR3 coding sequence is TGTGCCAGCAGCGTCTCGGTCGCGGATTCACCCCTCCACTTT. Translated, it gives CASSVSVADSPLHF.

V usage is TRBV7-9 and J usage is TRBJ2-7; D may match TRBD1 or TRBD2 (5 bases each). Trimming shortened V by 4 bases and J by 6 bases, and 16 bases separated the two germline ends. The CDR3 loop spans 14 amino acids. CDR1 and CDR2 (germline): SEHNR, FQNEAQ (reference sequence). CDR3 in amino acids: CASSSGPSGGEQYF. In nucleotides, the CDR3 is TGTGCCAGCAGCTCGGGTCCTTCTGGGGGCGAGCAGTACTTC.

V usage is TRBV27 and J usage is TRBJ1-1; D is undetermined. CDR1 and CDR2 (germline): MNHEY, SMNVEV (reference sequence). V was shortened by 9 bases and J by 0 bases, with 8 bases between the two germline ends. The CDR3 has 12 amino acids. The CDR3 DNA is TGTGCCAGTGGGTTTATGAACACTGAAGCTTTCTTT. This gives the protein CASGFMNTEAFF.

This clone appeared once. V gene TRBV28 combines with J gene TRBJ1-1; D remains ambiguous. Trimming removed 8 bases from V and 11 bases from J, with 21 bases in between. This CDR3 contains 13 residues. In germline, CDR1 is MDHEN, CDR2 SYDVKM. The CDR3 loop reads CASARRTSGFAFF. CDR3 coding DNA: TGTGCCAGCGCCAGACGGACGTCGGGTTTTGCTTTCTTT.

The CDR3 region has the DNA TGTGCCAGCAGCCCGGGAGGACAGAACTATGGCTACACCTTC. Residues: CASSPGGQNYGYTF. The V and J genes are TRBV28 and TRBJ1-2; TRBD1 is a possible D gene (6 bases). The V gene's germline CDR1 is MDHEN and CDR2 SYDVKM. The V gene lost 6 bases and the J gene lost 2 bases, with 13 bases spanning the gap. This CDR3 comprises 14 residues.

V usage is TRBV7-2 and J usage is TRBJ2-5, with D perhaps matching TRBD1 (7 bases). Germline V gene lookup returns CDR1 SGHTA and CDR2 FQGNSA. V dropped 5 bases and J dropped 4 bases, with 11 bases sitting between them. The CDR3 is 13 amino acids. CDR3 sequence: CASSNQGGETQYF. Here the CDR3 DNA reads TGTGCCAGCAGCAACCAGGGGGGAGAGACCCAGTACTTC.

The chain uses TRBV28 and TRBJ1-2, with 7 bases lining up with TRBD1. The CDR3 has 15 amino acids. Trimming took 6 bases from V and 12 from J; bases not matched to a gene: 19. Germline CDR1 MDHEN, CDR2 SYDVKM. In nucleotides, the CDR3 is TGTGCCAGCAGCCTACGAAGCAGGGGGGTCGCGGCACACACCTTC. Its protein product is CASSLRSRGVAAHTF.

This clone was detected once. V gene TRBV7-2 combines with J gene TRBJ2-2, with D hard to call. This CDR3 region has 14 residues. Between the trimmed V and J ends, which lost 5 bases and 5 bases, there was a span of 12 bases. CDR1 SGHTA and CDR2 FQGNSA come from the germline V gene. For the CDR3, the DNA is TGTGCCAGCAGCCCCCCCCCATGGACCGGGGAGCTGTTTTTT. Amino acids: CASSPPPWTGELFF. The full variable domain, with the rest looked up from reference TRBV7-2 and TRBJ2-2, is GAGVSQSPSNKVTEKGKDVELRCDPISGHTALYWYRQSLGQGLEFLIYFQGNSAPDKSGLPSDRFSAERTGGSVSTLTIQRTQQEDSAVYLCASSPPPWTGELFFGEGSRLTVL.

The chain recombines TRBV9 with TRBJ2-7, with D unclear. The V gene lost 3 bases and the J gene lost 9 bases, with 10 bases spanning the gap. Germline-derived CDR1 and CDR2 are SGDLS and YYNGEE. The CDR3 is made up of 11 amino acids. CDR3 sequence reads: CASSGTPGQYF. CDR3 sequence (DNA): TGTGCCAGCAGCGGGACCCCGGGGCAGTACTTC.

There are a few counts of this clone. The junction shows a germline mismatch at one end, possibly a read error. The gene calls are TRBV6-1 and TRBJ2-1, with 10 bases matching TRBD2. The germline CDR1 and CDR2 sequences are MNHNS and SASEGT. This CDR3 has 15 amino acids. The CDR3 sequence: CASSEEAGGGNEQFF. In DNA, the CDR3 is TGTGCCAGCAGCGAAGAAGCGGGAGGGGGCAATGAGCAGTTCTTC.

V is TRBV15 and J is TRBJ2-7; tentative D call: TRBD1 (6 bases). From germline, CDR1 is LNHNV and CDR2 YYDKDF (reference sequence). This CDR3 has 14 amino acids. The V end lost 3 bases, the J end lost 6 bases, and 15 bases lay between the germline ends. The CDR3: CATSSGTPPREQYF. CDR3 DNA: TGTGCCACCAGCAGCGGGACACCCCCCCGCGAGCAGTACTTC.

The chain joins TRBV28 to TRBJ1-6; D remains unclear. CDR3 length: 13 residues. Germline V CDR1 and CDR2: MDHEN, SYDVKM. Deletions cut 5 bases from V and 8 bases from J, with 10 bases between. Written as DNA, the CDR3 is TGTGCCAGCAGTACAGACTTGGATTCACCCCTCCACTTT. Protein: CASSTDLDSPLHF.

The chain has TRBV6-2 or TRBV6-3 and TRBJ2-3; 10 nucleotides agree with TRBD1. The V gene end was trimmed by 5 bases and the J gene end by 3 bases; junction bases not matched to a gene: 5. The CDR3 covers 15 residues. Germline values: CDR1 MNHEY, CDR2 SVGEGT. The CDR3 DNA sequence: TGTGCCAGCAGTAAACCGGGACAGGGGACAGATACGCAGTATTTT. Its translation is CASSKPGQGTDTQYF.

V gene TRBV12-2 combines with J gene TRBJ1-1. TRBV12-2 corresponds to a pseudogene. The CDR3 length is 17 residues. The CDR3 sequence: CASRLTTNPRESTEAFF. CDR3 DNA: TGTGCAAGTCGCTTAACCACCAACCCTCGGGAATCCACTGAAGCTTTCTTT.

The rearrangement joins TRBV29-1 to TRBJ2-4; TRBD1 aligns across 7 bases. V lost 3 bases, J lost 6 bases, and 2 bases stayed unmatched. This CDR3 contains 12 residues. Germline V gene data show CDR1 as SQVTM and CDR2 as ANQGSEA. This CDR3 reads CSVEGQLNIQYF. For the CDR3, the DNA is TGCAGCGTTGAGGGACAGCTAAACATTCAGTACTTC.

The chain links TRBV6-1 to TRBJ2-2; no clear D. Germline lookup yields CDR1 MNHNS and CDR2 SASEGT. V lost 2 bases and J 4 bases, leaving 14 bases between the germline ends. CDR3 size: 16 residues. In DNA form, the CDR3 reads TGTGCCAGCAGTGAATTTCGGCTATCGAGCACCGGGGAGCTGTTTTTT. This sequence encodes CASSEFRLSSTGELFF.